The entry below describes one T cell receptor (beta chain). Its antigen remains undetermined. No quality values exist for individual bases; no much larger clone is one base distant. The cohort comprised more than 550 healthy bone marrow donors. At the time of sampling, all cohort members were nominally healthy, though unrecorded immune exposures were likely present. The donor was CMV seronegative and was included in the group of under 450 seronegative cohort members. A peripheral blood sample was provided by each donor, and peripheral blood mononuclear cells were used for TCR beta sequencing. Genomic DNA was extracted from the blood cell samples with the Qiagen DNeasy Blood Extraction Kit. Library preparation employed the immunoSEQ multiplex PCR assay. The multiplex PCR relied on a mix of 60 forward primers for TCR Vbeta segments and 13 reverse primers for TCR Jbeta segments. The CDR3 region of rearranged TCR beta genes was amplified from genomic DNA by a multiplex PCR assay. The amplified TCR beta libraries were sequenced on the Illumina HiSeq System as 87-base-pair reads. The source study handled its data this way. A later analysis counted 65 million to 90 million unique TCR beta chains across the 550 to 700 repertoires, and 10 million to 11 million of these chains were shared by at least two donors. To remove PCR and sequencing errors, raw reads were error-corrected and collapsed into unique sequences using a nearest-neighbor algorithm that merged closely related sequences. V, D and J gene segments were assigned by aligning CDR3 sequences to IMGT reference sequences. For a sequence to be retained, a match of at least six nucleotides to both a V gene segment and a J gene segment was required. Rearrangements were classified as productive when the CDR3 lacked stop codons and remained in frame with V and J, and all other rearrangements were classified as non-productive. CDR3 was defined by IMGT convention, running from the second conserved V-encoded cysteine to the conserved J-encoded phenylalanine. Sequences without an unambiguous match to a single V gene segment were excluded from the earlier analysis of approximately 600 of the donors. In an earlier analysis of a few hundred of the donors, V segments were called functional above 56.7% productive rearrangements and were called segregating when the between-donor standard deviation exceeded 5%. To diagnose cytomegalovirus status from the catalog of TCR beta chain sequences, a statistical classification framework was built. V and J gene assignment, in a later analysis, came from comparing TCR nucleotide sequences with IMGT/GENE-DB human TR gene sequences. A later analysis assigned CDR3 sequences and most-parsimonious VDJ recombination scenarios with the TCRdist pipeline. In a later analysis, each TCR beta chain was defined by its CDR3 amino acid sequence together with its V-gene family, and reads without a unique V-gene family were excluded. In a later analysis, approximately 640 highly shared, low-generation-probability nucleotide sequences were removed to address suspected cross-contamination and a sequencing artifact. In a later analysis, a clonal expansion index for each public chain was calculated from normalized within-repertoire ranks of inferred template counts. In a later analysis, generation probabilities were computed using a VDJ recombination model fitted to out-of-frame rearrangements, and the results were checked against IGoR. Hypergeometric tests were used in a later analysis to score TCR-TCR, TCR-HLA and TCR-CMV co-occurrence, with a repertoire-size bias correction applied to the TCR pairs. To estimate false discovery rates, a later analysis permuted the HLA or CMV assignments 20 times. A later analysis grouped co-occurring TCRs with DBSCAN, adding TCRdist sequence similarity when clustering within HLA-allele-positive subsets. Repertoires with fewer than 30,000 or more than 120,000 public chains, plus five repertoires with anomalous nucleotide sharing, were excluded from co-occurrence clustering. TCRdb stores this immuneACCESS table with in-frame sequences only. Part of the clones is absent; in the studies checked, under half of the shortfall reflects unresolved V genes, and no reason is known for the rest. The V and J calls and clone size come from that table; D and trimming were worked out from the DNA. The sample table records about 200,000 clones; just over 75% of these occur just once. The leading ten clones occupy 1.5% to 2% of the sample.

There are 19 amino acids in the CDR3, from cysteine to phenylalanine inclusive. Of all the DNA, just the CDR3 is kept, 57 bases in frame from base 1. V is trimmed back by 3 bases and J by 0 bases, and the junction contains 10 bases that no gene match accounts for. CDR1 and CDR2, looked up from the germline V gene, are SGHRS and YFSETQ. The data originate from a study of cytomegalovirus exposure and HLA in healthy donors (dated by TCRdb to between 2016 and 2019). For the wider study: In an earlier analysis of under 600 of the donors, around 300 Gb of sequence data and approximately 120 million unique TCR beta sequences from about 190 million T cells were reported. Rather than drawing on any new phenotypic data, the later analysis identified candidate immune exposures from TCR beta sequences and the way those sequences occurred across donors. Among some 400 genotyped donors of the cohort, an average of roughly 230,000 unique TCR beta nucleotide sequences was sequenced per donor, of which about 19% were non-productive. An earlier analysis of 587 of the donors used high-throughput TCR beta sequencing to judge whether each TCR beta V gene segment behaved as functional or pseudogenic. To predict cytomegalovirus infection status, the study brought together high-throughput TCR immunosequencing, statistical association of individual TCRs with disease status, and machine learning. To study patterns of TCR occurrence, a later analysis re-analyzed previously published TCR beta repertoires from 600 to 750 donors and added high-resolution HLA genotyping. Donor age, sex, ethnicity and CMV serostatus were collected together with the repertoire data. An early release that covered fewer than 800 HLA-typed donors contained around 300 gigabases of sequencing data and about 93 million unique TCR sequences. Typing coverage differed by locus: A, B, C, DRB1 and DQB1 were typed in roughly 620-640 donors, DQA1 in about 500, DPA1 in around 610, and DPB1 in 472. All discovery cohort repertoires had been generated on a single sequencing platform. Of the 300 to 500 genotyped donors, approximately 80% were placed in the genetic ancestry cluster associated with self-reported Caucasian donors. Both class I and class II loci were covered by HLA typing, at four-digit resolution. Using immunosequencing, the study profiled T cell repertoires from around 680 subjects and related those repertoires to cytomegalovirus serostatus. The aim of the study was to test whether cataloging public T cell receptors could identify signatures of past pathogen exposure. A handful of DR-DQ haplotypes were treated as single units for association and clustering because of strong linkage in the cohort. Along with the roughly 700-subject first cohort, a separate validation cohort of some 130 different subjects was used. A later genetic analysis took genome-wide SNP genotypes for about 55% of the 666 donors and used that subset as a discovery cohort. Overall results and qualifications from the work: In the study, 150 to 200 TCR beta chains were listed as associated with cytomegalovirus. Correlated functional status among segregating V segments might reflect linkage disequilibrium, but an unknown experimental factor could not be ruled out. The authors suggested that the approach could potentially be extended to other disease states and immunological phenotypes. The sequencing pipeline was judged likely to have produced a cluster of highly shared sequence variants as a technical artifact. In a later analysis, HLA-associated TCR beta chains showed more clonal expansion and lower generation probabilities than non-associated chains that were equally common. Presence/absence analyses assumed roughly uniform sequencing depth across donors, an assumption that may not hold. V-gene and J-gene trimming of TCR beta chains was associated with a missense DCLRE1C variant in a later genetic analysis, and the association was replicated in an independent cohort. Immune exposure information for the cohort was limited to CMV serostatus. Assigning TCR associations to individual alleles was difficult when HLA alleles, especially DR and DQ, strongly co-occurred. According to a later analysis, most CMV-associated TCR beta chains appeared to be HLA-restricted, and the HLA associations seemed to be driven largely by CMV exposure. In an earlier analysis of some 550 of the donors, most TCR beta V segments were observed in productive rearrangements about 90% or about 30% of the time, broadly matching IMGT annotations. According to a later genetic analysis, donors in an Asian-associated ancestry cluster had fewer N-insertions in productive TCRs than the approximately 650-donor mean. While some public TCRs were present in many individuals, most TCR sequences turned up only very rarely across donors. A few of the identified cytomegalovirus-associated TCR beta chains were confirmed in vitro to be specific for cytomegalovirus antigens. According to a later analysis, TCR association rates differed among HLA loci, with DRB1 alleles showing the most associated TCRs and HLA-C alleles showing the fewest. About 17 rarely observed V segments, including chromosome 9 orphons, were excluded from the earlier analysis of several hundred of the donors because counts were too low. A further reported finding was that TCR beta sequences accurately predicted the HLA-A and HLA-B alleles for most subjects in the first cohort. A later analysis reported that several top co-occurrence clusters appeared linked to parvovirus B19, influenza, CMV and Epstein-Barr virus. This cohort had only TCR beta chains sequenced, and the lack of alpha or paired-chain data limited which features could be detected. Some IMGT-functional V segments, including TRBV6-2 and TRBV6-3, could not be distinguished by the 87-base-pair reads and were therefore excluded. Because some donors lacked HLA typing at each locus, the association tests relied only on the typed subset. At a false discovery rate of 0.05, a later analysis linked some 17,000 TCR beta sequences to specific HLA alleles. The classifier was reported to diagnose cytomegalovirus status with high specificity and sensitivity in both the original cohort and the validation cohort.

Sequencing was carried out using PBMCs. The receptor was derived from a man between 25 and 39 years old in good health and CMV-seronegative. Recombination joined TRBV5-1 with TRBJ1-6; 9 central bases correspond to TRBD1. CDR3 sequence: CASSSRTGGRISYNSPLHF. The nucleotide sequence is given as TGCGCCAGCAGCTCGCGTACAGGGGGCAGAATCTCCTATAATTCACCCCTCCACTTT.